Each of the 25 T cell receptor beta chains below was sequenced from the same sample in a study of cytomegalovirus exposure and HLA in healthy donors. Researchers ran the PCR with 60 Vbeta and 13 Jbeta primers. The protocol was immunoSEQ multiplex PCR, while the TCRdb copy is restricted to in-frame clones and leaves out a portion. The sample shows around 170,000 clones, roughly 80% of them seen only once. The sample was PBMCs. The receptors derive from a middle-aged man in good health and CMV-seropositive.

The chain joins TRBV2 to TRBJ1-5; 7 nucleotides align to TRBD1. V shed 1 base and J 7 bases; nucleotides not matched to a gene: 4. The CDR3 has 14 amino acids. The germline V gene has CDR1 SNHLY and CDR2 FYNNEI. This CDR3 is CASSEVGGGQPQHF. The CDR3 DNA sequence: TGTGCCAGCAGTGAAGTCGGAGGGGGCCAGCCCCAGCATTTT. Drawing the rest from reference TRBV2 and TRBJ1-5, the complete variable domain is EPEVTQTPSHQVTQMGQEVILRCVPISNHLYFYWYRQILGQKVEFLVSFYNNEISEKSEIFDDQFSVERPDGSNFTLKIRSTKLEDSAMYFCASSEVGGGQPQHFGDGTRLSIL.

CDR3 residues: CASSISGKGTYEQYF. CDR3 nucleotides: TGTGCCAGTAGTATTTCCGGGAAAGGGACCTACGAGCAGTACTTC. V and J are TRBV19 and TRBJ2-7; perhaps TRBD2 as D (5 bases). V dropped 3 bases and J dropped 2 bases, with 14 bases sitting between them. CDR1 and CDR2 from the germline V gene are LNHDA and SQIVND (reference sequence). The CDR3 contains 15 residues.

The gene calls are TRBV7-3 and TRBJ2-7; 8 bases are a match to TRBD1. This CDR3 has 15 residues. The germline V gene has CDR1 SGHTA and CDR2 FQGTGA. The V and J ends lost 5 bases and 3 bases, in that order; junction bases with no gene match: 9. CDR3: CASSLGQGPHYEQYF. CDR3 nucleotide sequence: TGTGCCAGCAGCCTCGGACAGGGTCCCCACTACGAGCAGTACTTC.

CDR3 coding DNA: TGTGCCAGCTCACCCCCTTTGGGGGGAACAGATACGCAGTATTTT. This translates into CASSPPLGGTDTQYF. The chain joins TRBV18 to TRBJ2-3; maybe TRBD2 (6 bases). This CDR3 spans 15 amino acids. The germline CDR1 and CDR2 sequences are KGHSH and LQKENI. Trimming removed 3 bases from V and 3 bases from J, with 13 bases in between.

This clone is a singleton in its sample. The chain combines TRBV6-5 with TRBJ1-2, with D perhaps TRBD1 (5 bases). The germline V gene has CDR1 MNHEY and CDR2 SVGAGI. Trimming took off 7 bases at V and 3 bases at J, with 15 bases between the two ends. The CDR3 consists of 14 residues. The CDR3 loop is CASTSTGGDYGYTF. The CDR3 DNA is TGTGCCAGCACCTCAACGGGGGGGGACTATGGCTACACCTTC.

The V call is TRBV4-3, the J call TRBJ2-1; unclear D gene. V was cut by 0 bases and J by 10 bases, with 7 bases left in between. This CDR3 comprises 12 residues. Germline values: CDR1 LGHNA, CDR2 YSLEER. CDR3 loop: CASSQDEREQFF. CDR3 DNA sequence: TGCGCCAGCAGCCAAGATGAGAGGGAGCAGTTCTTC.

V and J are TRBV28 and TRBJ2-7; possibly TRBD1 for D (6 bases). This CDR3 region has 13 residues. Germline CDR1 MDHEN, CDR2 SYDVKM. V shed 2 bases and J shed 7 bases, with 12 bases lying between them. The CDR3 bases are TGTGCCAGCAGTTTAGCAGGGGCGAAGGAGCAGTACTTC. Residues: CASSLAGAKEQYF.

The V and J genes are TRBV6-5 and TRBJ1-3; possible D gene TRBD1, 5 bases. Trimming removed 5 bases from V and 0 bases from J, with 8 bases in between. The CDR3 loop spans 14 amino acids. Germline CDR1 MNHEY, CDR2 SVGAGI. In nucleotides, the CDR3 is TGTGCCAGCAGTCGGCAGGGCTCTGGAAACACCATATATTTT. Translated, it gives CASSRQGSGNTIYF.

The rearrangement links TRBV18 to TRBJ1-2; 9 bases are shared with TRBD1. J was trimmed by 6 bases and V by 2 bases; bases with no gene match: 10. CDR3 length equals 16 residues. Per germline, CDR1 KGHSH and CDR2 LQKENI. CDR3 DNA sequence: TGTGCCAGCTCACCAAGGGGACAGGGCGCCCAGGATGGCTACACCTTC. Translated: CASSPRGQGAQDGYTF.

This clone was counted a single time. The rearrangement links TRBV7-2 to TRBJ2-5; D ambiguous. The J call could be wrong; TRBJ2-7 is a better fit for the DNA end. This CDR3 spans 12 amino acids. Germline CDR1 is SGHTA and CDR2 is FQGNSA. Here the CDR3 reads CASSPLVSEQYF. The CDR3 DNA sequence: TGTGCCAGCAGCCCCCTGGTCTCCGAGCAGTACTTC.

The J gene is TRBJ1-1, the V gene TRBV9, with 7 bases fitting TRBD1. There are 13 residues in the CDR3. V lost 7 bases and J lost 1; bases outside the gene matches: 4. The germline gives CDR1 SGDLS, CDR2 YYNGEE. CDR3 sequence (DNA): TGTGCCAGCTCCCGACAGGGGAACACTGAAGCTTTCTTT. Its translation is CASSRQGNTEAFF.

The genes are TRBV11-1 and TRBJ1-1, with D maybe TRBD1 (6 bases). This CDR3 region has 13 residues. V gave up 8 bases and J gave up 1 base, with 11 bases separating them. Germline assignment: CDR1 SGHAT and CDR2 FQDESV (reference sequence). The CDR3 bases are TGTGCCAGCTTGCGGACAGCGAACACTGAAGCTTTCTTT. It yields the protein CASLRTANTEAFF.

V gene TRBV7-6 combines with J gene TRBJ2-2; TRBD1 aligns across 10 bases. The CDR3 sequence is 17 residues long. V dropped 3 bases and J dropped 5; count of bases not matched to a gene: 9. In germline, CDR1 is SGHVS, CDR2 FNYEAQ. CDR3 in DNA: TGTGCCAGCAGCTTGGGACAGGGGCGCCGTGGAACCGGGGAGCTGTTTTTT. It translates to CASSLGQGRRGTGELFF.

This CDR3 reads CASSAQLAGFTDTQYF. CDR3 DNA sequence: TGTGCCAGCAGTGCCCAGCTAGCGGGGTTCACAGATACGCAGTATTTT. The rearrangement links TRBV6-6 to TRBJ2-3, with 9 bases lining up with TRBD2. Germline V gives CDR1 MNHNY, CDR2 SVGAGI (reference sequence). V trimming: 5 bases; J trimming: 2 bases; junction bases outside the gene matches: 8. This CDR3 comprises 16 residues.

In the case of this clone: Additional DNA sequences in this sample encode the identical CDR3. The chain combines TRBV5-4 with TRBJ2-5, with 8 bases aligning to TRBD2. V was pared by 6 bases and J by 3 bases, with 4 bases of the junction left unmatched. The length of the CDR3 is 13 residues. Germline-derived CDR1 and CDR2 are SGHNT and YYREEE (reference sequence). The CDR3 sequence: CASTTGGEETQYF. The CDR3, as DNA: TGTGCCAGCACCACCGGGGGGGAAGAGACCCAGTACTTC.

There are a few counts of this clone. V is TRBV7-2 and J is TRBJ2-1; the D gene is possibly TRBD2 (5 bases). This CDR3 has 14 residues. V lost 4 bases and J lost 9, with 16 bases in between. Germline V gene lookup returns CDR1 SGHTA and CDR2 FQGNSA. The chain's CDR3 is CASSSLNLATEQFF. The CDR3 DNA reads TGTGCCAGCAGCTCCCTAAACCTAGCAACTGAGCAGTTCTTC.

The chain combines TRBV4-1 with TRBJ2-7, with D possibly matching TRBD1 (6 bases). V was trimmed by 3 bases and J by 3 bases, leaving 12 bases between them. CDR1 MGHRA and CDR2 YSYEKL come from the germline V gene. The length of the CDR3 is 14 residues. The CDR3 sequence: CASSQGQQGYEQYF. DNA for the CDR3: TGCGCCAGCAGCCAGGGACAACAGGGCTACGAGCAGTACTTC.

The chain uses TRBV9 and TRBJ1-1; D gene ambiguous. Trimming took 4 bases from V and 0 from J, leaving 13 bases between them. Germline loops: CDR1 SGDLS, CDR2 YYNGEE. The CDR3 extends over 15 amino acids. The CDR3 sequence is CASSPQAAVNTEAFF. Here the CDR3 DNA reads TGTGCCAGCAGCCCCCAAGCGGCGGTGAACACTGAAGCTTTCTTT. Using reference TRBV9 and TRBJ1-1 for the parts outside the CDR3, the full variable domain is DSGVTQTPKHLITATGQRVTLRCSPRSGDLSVYWYQQSLDQGLQFLIQYYNGEERAKGNILERFSAQQFPDLHSELNLSSLELGDSALYFCASSPQAAVNTEAFFGQGTRLTVV.

The V gene is TRBV15, the J gene TRBJ2-4, with TRBD1 matching 9 bases. Germline CDR1 reads LNHNV; CDR2 reads YYDKDF (reference sequence). Losses at the gene ends were 1 base for V and 6 bases for J; bases not matched to a gene: 7. This CDR3 region has 16 residues. In DNA form, the CDR3 reads TGTGCCACCAGCAGAGGGACAGGGGTGGGTGGAAACATTCAGTACTTC. Translation: CATSRGTGVGGNIQYF.

The rearrangement links TRBV29-1 to TRBJ2-7; D is undetermined. Germline V gene data show CDR1 as SQVTM and CDR2 as ANQGSEA. CDR3 size: 13 residues. Trimming left V 4 bases short and J 5 bases short, with 15 bases between. The CDR3 sequence is CSVVDGQANEQYF. The CDR3, as DNA: TGCAGCGTTGTAGACGGCCAGGCGAACGAGCAGTACTTC.

This chain links TRBV30 with TRBJ2-1; 7 bases are shared with TRBD1. Germline CDR1 reads GTSNPN; CDR2 reads SVGIG (reference sequence). V was clipped by 4 bases and J by 14 bases; unmatched bases: 11. There are 12 residues in the CDR3. The chain's CDR3 is CAWKKGAKGEFF. The CDR3 DNA follows: TGTGCCTGGAAGAAGGGGGCCAAGGGCGAGTTCTTC.

The rearrangement links TRBV27 to TRBJ1-5; a possible D gene is TRBD1 (6 bases). Trimming took off 4 bases at V and 10 bases at J, with 8 bases between the two ends. Germline V gene sequence: CDR1 MNHEY, CDR2 SMNVEV (reference sequence). The CDR3 extends over 11 amino acids. The CDR3 coding sequence is TGTGCCAGCAGTTCGGGGGGCCCCCAGCATTTT. It encodes CASSSGGPQHF.

This chain links TRBV27 with TRBJ1-5; D call uncertain. Between the trimmed V and J ends, which lost 8 bases and 7 bases, there was a span of 24 bases. Germline lookup yields CDR1 MNHEY and CDR2 SMNVEV (reference sequence). The CDR3 spans 16 residues. The CDR3 region is CASAGTATPGRQPQHF. The CDR3 region has the DNA TGTGCCAGCGCCGGAACGGCTACCCCAGGAAGGCAGCCCCAGCATTTT.

The chain combines TRBV5-4 with TRBJ2-1; 16 positions match TRBD2. The germline CDR1 and CDR2 sequences are SGHNT and YYREEE (reference sequence). V lost 1 base to trimming and J lost 12 bases; unmatched junction nucleotides: 7. The CDR3 has 16 amino acids. The CDR3 loop reads CASSLPGTSGGAGQFF. The CDR3 bases are TGTGCCAGCAGCTTGCCCGGGACTAGCGGGGGGGCTGGGCAGTTCTTC.

The chain recombines TRBV7-9 with TRBJ1-4; unclear D gene. The CDR3 is 14 residues long. The germline gives CDR1 SEHNR, CDR2 FQNEAQ (reference sequence). The ends were cut back, 1 base at V and 3 bases at J, with 6 bases in the middle. The CDR3 coding sequence is TGTGCCAGCAGCTTAGACACAGCTAATGAAAAACTGTTTTTT. It codes for CASSLDTANEKLFF. The full variable domain, in which reference TRBV7-9 and TRBJ1-4 provide the parts outside the CDR3, is DTGVSQNPRHKITKRGQNVTFRCDPISEHNRLYWYRQTLGQGPEFLTYFQNEAQLEKSRLLSDRFSAERPKGSFSTLEIQRTEQGDSAMYLCASSLDTANEKLFFGSGTQLSVL.